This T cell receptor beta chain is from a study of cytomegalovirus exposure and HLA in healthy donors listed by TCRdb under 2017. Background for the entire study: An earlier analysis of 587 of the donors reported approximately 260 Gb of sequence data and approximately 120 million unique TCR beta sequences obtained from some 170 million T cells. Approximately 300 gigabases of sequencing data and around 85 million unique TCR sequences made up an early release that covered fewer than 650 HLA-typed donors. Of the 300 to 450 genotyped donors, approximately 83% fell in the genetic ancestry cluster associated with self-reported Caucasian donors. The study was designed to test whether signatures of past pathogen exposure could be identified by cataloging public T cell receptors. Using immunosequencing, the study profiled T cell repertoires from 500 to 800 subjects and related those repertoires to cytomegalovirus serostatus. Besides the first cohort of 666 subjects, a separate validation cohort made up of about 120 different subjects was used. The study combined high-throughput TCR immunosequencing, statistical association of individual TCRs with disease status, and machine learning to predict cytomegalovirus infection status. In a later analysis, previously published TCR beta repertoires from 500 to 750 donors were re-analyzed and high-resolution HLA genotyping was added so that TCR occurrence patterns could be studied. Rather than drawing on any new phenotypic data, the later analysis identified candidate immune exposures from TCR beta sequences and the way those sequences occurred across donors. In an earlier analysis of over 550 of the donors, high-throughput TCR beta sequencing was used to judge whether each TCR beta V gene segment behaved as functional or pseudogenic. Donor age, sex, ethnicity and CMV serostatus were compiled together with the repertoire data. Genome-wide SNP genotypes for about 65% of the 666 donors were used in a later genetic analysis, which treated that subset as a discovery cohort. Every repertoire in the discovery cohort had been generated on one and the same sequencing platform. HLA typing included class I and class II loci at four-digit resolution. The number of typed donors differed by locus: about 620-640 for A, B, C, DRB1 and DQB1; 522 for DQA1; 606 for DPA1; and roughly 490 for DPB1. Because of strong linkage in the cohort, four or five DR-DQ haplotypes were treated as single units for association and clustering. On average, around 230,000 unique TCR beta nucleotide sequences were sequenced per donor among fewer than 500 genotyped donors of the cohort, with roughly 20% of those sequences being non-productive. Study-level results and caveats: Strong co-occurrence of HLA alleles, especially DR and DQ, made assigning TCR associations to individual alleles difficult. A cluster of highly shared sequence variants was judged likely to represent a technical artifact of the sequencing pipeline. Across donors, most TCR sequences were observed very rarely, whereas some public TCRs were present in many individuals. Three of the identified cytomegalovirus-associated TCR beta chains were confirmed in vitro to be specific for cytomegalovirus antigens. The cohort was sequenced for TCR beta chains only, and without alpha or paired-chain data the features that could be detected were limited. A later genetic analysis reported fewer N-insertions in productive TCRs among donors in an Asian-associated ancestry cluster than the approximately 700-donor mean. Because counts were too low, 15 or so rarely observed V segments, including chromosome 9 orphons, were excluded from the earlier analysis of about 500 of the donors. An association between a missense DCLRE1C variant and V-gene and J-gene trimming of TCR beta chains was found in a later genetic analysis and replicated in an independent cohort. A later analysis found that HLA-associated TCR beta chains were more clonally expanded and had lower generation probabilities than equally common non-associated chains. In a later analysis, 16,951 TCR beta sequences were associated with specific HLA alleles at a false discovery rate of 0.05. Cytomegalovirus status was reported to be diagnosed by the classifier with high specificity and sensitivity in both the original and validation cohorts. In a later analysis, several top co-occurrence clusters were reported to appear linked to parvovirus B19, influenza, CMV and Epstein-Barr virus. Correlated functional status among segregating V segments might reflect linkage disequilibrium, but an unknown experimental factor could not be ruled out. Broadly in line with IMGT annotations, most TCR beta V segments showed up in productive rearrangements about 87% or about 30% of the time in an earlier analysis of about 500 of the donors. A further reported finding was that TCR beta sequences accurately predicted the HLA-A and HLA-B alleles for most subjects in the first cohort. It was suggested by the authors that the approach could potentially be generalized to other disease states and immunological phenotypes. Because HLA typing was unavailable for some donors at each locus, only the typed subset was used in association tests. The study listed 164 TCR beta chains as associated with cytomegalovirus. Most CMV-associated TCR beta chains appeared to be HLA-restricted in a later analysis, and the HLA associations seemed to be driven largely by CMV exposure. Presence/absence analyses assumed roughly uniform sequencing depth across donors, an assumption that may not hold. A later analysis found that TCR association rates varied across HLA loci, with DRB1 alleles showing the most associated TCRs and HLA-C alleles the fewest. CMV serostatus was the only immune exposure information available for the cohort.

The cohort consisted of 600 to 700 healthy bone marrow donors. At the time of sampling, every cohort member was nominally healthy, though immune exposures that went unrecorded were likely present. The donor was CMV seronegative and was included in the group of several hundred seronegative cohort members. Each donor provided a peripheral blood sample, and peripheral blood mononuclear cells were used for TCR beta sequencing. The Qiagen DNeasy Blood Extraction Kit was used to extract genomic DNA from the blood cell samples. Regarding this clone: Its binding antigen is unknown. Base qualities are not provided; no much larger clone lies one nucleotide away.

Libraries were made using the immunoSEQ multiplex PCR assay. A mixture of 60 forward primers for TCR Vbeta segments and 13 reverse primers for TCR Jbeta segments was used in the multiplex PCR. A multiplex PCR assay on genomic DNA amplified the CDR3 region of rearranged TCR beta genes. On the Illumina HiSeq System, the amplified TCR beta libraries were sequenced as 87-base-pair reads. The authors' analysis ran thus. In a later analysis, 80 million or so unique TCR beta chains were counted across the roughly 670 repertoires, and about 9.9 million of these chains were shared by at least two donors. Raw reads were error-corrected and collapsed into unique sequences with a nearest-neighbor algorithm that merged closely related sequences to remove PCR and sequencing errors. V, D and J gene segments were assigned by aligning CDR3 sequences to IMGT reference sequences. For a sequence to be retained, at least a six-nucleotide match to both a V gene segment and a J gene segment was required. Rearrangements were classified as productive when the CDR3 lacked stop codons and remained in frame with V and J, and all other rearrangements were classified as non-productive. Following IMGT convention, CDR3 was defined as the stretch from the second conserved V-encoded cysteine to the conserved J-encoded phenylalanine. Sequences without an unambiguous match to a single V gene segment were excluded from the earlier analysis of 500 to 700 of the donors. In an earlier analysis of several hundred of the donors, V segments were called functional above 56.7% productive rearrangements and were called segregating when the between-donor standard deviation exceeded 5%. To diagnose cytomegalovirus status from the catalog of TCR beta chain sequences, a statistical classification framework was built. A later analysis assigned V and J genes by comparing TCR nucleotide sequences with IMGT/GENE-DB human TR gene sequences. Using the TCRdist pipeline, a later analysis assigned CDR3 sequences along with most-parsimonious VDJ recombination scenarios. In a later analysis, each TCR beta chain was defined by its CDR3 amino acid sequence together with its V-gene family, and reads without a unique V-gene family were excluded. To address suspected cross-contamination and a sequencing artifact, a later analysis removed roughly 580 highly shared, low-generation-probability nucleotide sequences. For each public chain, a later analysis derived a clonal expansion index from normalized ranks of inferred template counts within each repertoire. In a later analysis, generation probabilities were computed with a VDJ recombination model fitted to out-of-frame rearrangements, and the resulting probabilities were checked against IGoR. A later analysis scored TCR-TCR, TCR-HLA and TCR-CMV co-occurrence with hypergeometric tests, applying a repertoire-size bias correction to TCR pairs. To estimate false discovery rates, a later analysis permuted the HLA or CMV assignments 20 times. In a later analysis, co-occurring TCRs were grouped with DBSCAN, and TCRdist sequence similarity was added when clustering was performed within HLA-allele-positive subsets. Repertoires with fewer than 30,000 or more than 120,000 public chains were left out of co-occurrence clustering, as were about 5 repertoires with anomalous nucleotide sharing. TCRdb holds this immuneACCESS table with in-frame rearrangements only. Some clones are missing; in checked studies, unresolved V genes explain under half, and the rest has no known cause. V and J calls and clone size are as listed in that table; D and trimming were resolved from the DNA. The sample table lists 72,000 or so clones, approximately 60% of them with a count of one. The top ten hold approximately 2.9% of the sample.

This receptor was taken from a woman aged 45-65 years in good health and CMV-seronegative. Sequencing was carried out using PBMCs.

The CDR3 region: CAISGTGALGQYF. In nucleotide form, the sequence is TGTGCCATCAGTGGGACAGGGGCCTTGGGGCAGTACTTC. The rearranged segments are TRBV10-3 and TRBJ2-7, with 9 bases aligning to TRBD1. CDR1 ENHRY and CDR2 SYGVKD are derived from the germline V gene. Reading from cysteine to phenylalanine, the CDR3 counts 13 amino acids. This entry keeps only the CDR3 DNA: 39 bases, framed from base 1. Unmatched junction bases come to 7, with V trimmed by 4 bases and J by 9 bases.